This T cell receptor beta chain was obtained from a study of human T cells and chemical hapten exposure. TCRdb itself ran the RACE reads through MiXCR, one entry per CDR3 protein. The table records under 120,000 distinct CDR3 sequences, 11% of them present only once. The time point here: patch test 1, 2 weeks after DPC sensitization. Described treatment: therapeutic diphenylcyclopropenone sensitization with weekly scalp DPC. V gave up 4 bases and J gave up 6 bases, with 10 bases separating them. Looked up from germline, CDR1 is LGHDT and CDR2 is YNNKEL (reference sequence). The CDR3 spans 13 residues. Points on this clonotype: Its specificity is unknown.

General study points: As the donors had alopecia, their immune response may differ from healthy people's.

The chain is built from TRBV3-1 and TRBJ1-3, with unresolved D. This TCR was sampled from a woman aged 40 to 50 with alopecia areata. Some clones in this sample may be carry-over from other donors' samples. The input for sequencing was whole blood, taken in connection with sensitization to the hapten diphenylcyclopropenone (DPC). The CDR3 nucleotides are TGTGCCAGCAGCCCCCAGCAGAAAAACACCATATATTTT. This encodes CASSPQQKNTIYF.